This T cell receptor beta chain was sequenced for a study of T-cell memory formation after mild COVID-19. MiXCR, run by TCRdb on the 5' RACE reads, gives a single entry per CDR3 protein. The table lists hundreds of thousands of distinct CDR3 sequences, 12% to 15% of them singletons. The V segment lost 2 bases and the J segment 6 bases; nucleotides outside the gene matches: 7. This CDR3 is built from 14 residues. The material sequenced was PBMCs or a T cell subset sorted from them (not recorded which). The source is a man younger than 35 who had mild COVID-19 (a few samples of this study predate the infection). Cell type and time point are not known. The genes are TRBV12-3 or TRBV12-4 and TRBJ2-7; 7 bases fit TRBD1. CDR3 sequence (DNA): TGTGCCAGCAGTTTAAGGCAGGGGGTAGTCGAGCAGTACTTC. It is translated as CASSLRQGVVEQYF.